The rows below give T cell receptor beta chains drawn from one sample of a study of T cell responses to AZD1222 COVID-19 vaccine. Sequenced by immunoSEQ multiplex PCR; TCRdb stores in-frame clones only, minus some. The sample has over 75,000 clones, 87% seen once. Sequences were derived from peripheral blood, sampled 28 days after the second AZD1222 dose. The receptors stem from an adult who received the AZD1222 COVID-19 vaccine. Each CDR3 is given with its conserved first and last residue. A D gene is named only where the DNA matches it firmly. A clone size is listed for some rows: how often the clone was seen (once, few, many), or a class if it is expanded.

size	V	J	D	CDR3	DNA
-	TRBV6-5	TRBJ2-7	-	CASSWTKEGYEQYF	TGTGCCAGCAGTTGGACGAAGGAGGGCTACGAGCAGTACTTC
-	TRBV30	TRBJ1-1	-	CAPGQETMNTEAFF	TGTGCCCCGGGGCAGGAGACTATGAACACTGAAGCTTTCTTT
-	TRBV12-3/TRBV12-4	TRBJ2-7	TRBD1	CASSLGQGYEQYF	TGTGCCAGCAGTTTGGGACAGGGCTACGAGCAGTACTTC
-	TRBV5-1	TRBJ1-1	TRBD1	CASSLEYQGAEAFF	TGCGCCAGCAGCTTGGAGTATCAGGGGGCTGAAGCTTTCTTT
-	TRBV2	TRBJ2-7	-	CASSDQVTYEQYF	TGTGCCAGCAGTGATCAGGTCACCTACGAGCAGTACTTC
-	TRBV2	TRBJ1-1	-	CASTQGSMNTEAFF	TGTGCCAGCACCCAGGGATCTATGAACACTGAAGCTTTCTTT
-	TRBV27	TRBJ1-4	-	CASSFLGNEKLFF	TGTGCCAGCAGTTTTTTGGGGAATGAAAAACTGTTTTTT
medium-sized	TRBV27	TRBJ2-5	-	CASSLFSGALETQYF	TGTGCCAGCAGTTTATTTTCGGGGGCTCTAGAGACCCAGTACTTC
-	TRBV6-5	TRBJ1-1	-	CASSYSTVMNTEAFF	TGTGCCAGCAGTTACTCGACGGTTATGAACACTGAAGCTTTCTTT
-	TRBV24-1	TRBJ2-7	-	CATSDKGTEQYF	TGTGCCACCAGTGATAAGGGGACAGAGCAGTACTTC
-	TRBV11-1	TRBJ1-1	-	CASSRGDSNTEAFF	TGTGCCAGCAGCCGGGGGGACTCGAACACTGAAGCTTTCTTT
-	TRBV5-1	TRBJ1-1	-	CASSSTPAGTEAFF	TGCGCCAGCAGCTCGACCCCGGCGGGCACTGAAGCTTTCTTT
-	TRBV25-1	TRBJ2-7	-	CASSDLKASSYEQYF	TGTGCCAGCAGTGACCTTAAGGCTAGCTCCTACGAGCAGTACTTC
-	TRBV5-1	TRBJ1-2	-	CASSLPGQKKGYTF	TGCGCCAGCAGCTTGCCCGGACAGAAAAAGGGCTACACCTTC
-	TRBV6-5	TRBJ1-5	-	CASGMPGQPQHF	TGTGCCAGCGGGATGCCTGGTCAGCCCCAGCATTTT
-	TRBV6-2/TRBV6-3	TRBJ2-1	TRBD2	CASSSLAGGRPSYNEQFF	TGTGCCAGCAGTTCATTAGCGGGGGGCCGACCCTCCTACAATGAGCAGTTCTTC
once	TRBV15	TRBJ1-6	TRBD1	CATSREDRAYNSPLHF	TGTGCCACCAGCAGAGAGGACAGGGCGTATAATTCACCCCTCCACTTT
few	TRBV27	TRBJ2-2	-	CASSLLGNTGELFF	TGTGCCAGCAGTTTATTAGGGAACACCGGGGAGCTGTTTTTT
once	TRBV10-3	TRBJ2-1	TRBD2	CAISERERGGRAYNEQFF	TGTGCCATCAGTGAGAGGGAGCGGGGGGGCCGCGCCTACAATGAGCAGTTCTTC
-	TRBV19	TRBJ1-6	-	CASTPTLAPYSPLHF	TGTGCCAGTACCCCGACCCTGGCACCTTATTCACCCCTCCACTTT